The 32 T cell receptor beta chains reported below all come from one sample, sequenced in a study of T cell changes during pregnancy in multiple sclerosis. Sequenced by immunoSEQ multiplex PCR; TCRdb stores in-frame clones only, minus some. Counted here are about 18,000 clones, 87% occurring once; the ten biggest clones make up about 14%. This material consisted of CD8+ T cells from peripheral blood mononuclear cells, taken in the third trimester of pregnancy. All receptors derive from a female donor in good health, enrolled as a control in a pregnancy study.

The CDR3 loop is CATSRDHTTGHGYTF. CDR3 bases: TGTGCCACCAGCAGAGATCATACGACAGGGCATGGCTACACCTTC. The chain employs TRBV15 and TRBJ1-2; 7 nucleotides align to TRBD1. Trimming removed 0 bases from V and 6 bases from J; junction bases left unmatched: 7. This CDR3 is built from 15 residues. Germline CDR1 and CDR2: LNHNV and YYDKDF (reference sequence).

This clone showed up just a few times. The chain recombines TRBV5-4 with TRBJ2-2; a possible D gene is TRBD1 (5 bases). Trimming stripped 2 bases from V and 11 bases from J, with 10 bases between. This CDR3 has 12 amino acids. Germline V gives CDR1 SGHNT, CDR2 YYREEE (reference sequence). The CDR3 is CASSLRGRELFF. For the CDR3, the DNA is TGTGCCAGCAGCTTAAGGGGTCGAGAGCTGTTTTTT. The full variable domain, completed using reference TRBV5-4 and TRBJ2-2, is ETGVTQSPTHLIKTRGQQVTLRCSSQSGHNTVSWYQQALGQGPQFIFQYYREEENGRGNFPPRFSGLQFPNYSSELNVNALELDDSALYLCASSLRGRELFFGEGSRLTVL.

A single count supports this clone. The chain has TRBV29-1 and TRBJ2-3, with D maybe TRBD2 (7 bases). Trimming left V 3 bases short and J 4 bases short, with 11 bases between. Germline loops: CDR1 SQVTM, CDR2 ANQGSEA. The CDR3 covers 13 residues. The CDR3: CSVDRGGADTQYF. In DNA form, the CDR3 reads TGCAGCGTTGATAGGGGGGGGGCAGATACGCAGTATTTT.

This clone was seen only once. V and J are TRBV9 and TRBJ2-7, with D maybe TRBD1 (7 bases). V shed 3 bases and J shed 7 bases, with 14 bases lying between them. There are 13 residues in the CDR3. In germline, CDR1 is SGDLS, CDR2 YYNGEE. The CDR3 here is CASSADRAGEQYF. In DNA, the CDR3 is TGTGCCAGCAGCGCAGACAGGGCGGGAGAGCAGTACTTC.

Regarding this clone: One base separates it from a far larger clone, so it is likely a read error. The chain recombines TRBV30 with TRBJ1-1, with no clear D. The germline gives CDR1 GTSNPN, CDR2 SVGIG (reference sequence). Trimming pared 5 bases from V and 4 bases from J, leaving 8 bases between. This CDR3 spans 11 amino acids. The CDR3 region has the DNA TGTGCCTGGCTCAGGATCACTGAAGCTTTCTTT. This translates into CAWLRITEAFF. The entire variable domain, with the rest obtained from reference TRBV30 and TRBJ1-1, is as follows: SQTIHQWPATLVQPVGSPLSLECTVEGTSNPNLYWYRQAAGRGLQLLFYSVGIGQISSEVPQNLSASRPQDRQFILSSKKLLLSDSGFYLCAWLRITEAFFGQGTRLTVV.

This chain connects TRBV4-2 to TRBJ2-7; 9 positions match TRBD1. V lost 0 bases to trimming and J lost 3 bases; unmatched junction nucleotides: 6. Germline CDR1 LGHNA, CDR2 YNFKEQ. This CDR3 is 16 amino acids long. Here the CDR3 reads CASSQDMSGQGYEQYF. The DNA for the CDR3 is TGTGCCAGCAGCCAAGACATGTCGGGACAGGGCTACGAGCAGTACTTC.

The chain couples TRBV28 to TRBJ2-7; D is ambiguous. V lost 3 bases and J lost 5, with 11 bases in between. CDR1 and CDR2 (germline): MDHEN, SYDVKM. This CDR3 contains 13 residues. CDR3 residues: CASSFLQWNEQYF. The CDR3 DNA follows: TGTGCCAGCAGTTTTTTACAGTGGAACGAGCAGTACTTC.

The chain's CDR3 is CASSPPRASGGSDEQFF. The CDR3 DNA reads TGTGCCAGCTCACCTCCGCGGGCTAGCGGGGGTTCCGATGAGCAGTTCTTC. The chain is built from TRBV18 and TRBJ2-1, with 10 bases that match TRBD2. Unmatched junction bases numbered 13, after V lost 3 bases and J lost 8 bases. The germline gives CDR1 KGHSH, CDR2 LQKENI. This CDR3 region has 17 residues.

This clone was seen just once. V and J are TRBV6-1 and TRBJ2-7; the D gene is possibly TRBD1 (6 bases). This CDR3 is built from 13 residues. Germline V gene lookup returns CDR1 MNHNS and CDR2 SASEGT. The V end lost 2 bases, the J end lost 5 bases, and 10 bases lay between the germline ends. The CDR3 sequence: CASSEQGSDEQYF. The CDR3 DNA reads as TGTGCCAGCAGTGAACAGGGGAGCGACGAGCAGTACTTC.

This chain connects TRBV28 to TRBJ2-7; 9 nucleotides match TRBD1. The junction had 4 bases not matched to a gene; V was cut back by 4 bases and J by 0 bases. Germline values: CDR1 MDHEN, CDR2 SYDVKM. This CDR3 contains 15 residues. Here the CDR3 reads CASSSQDRGSYEQYF. Here the CDR3 DNA reads TGTGCCAGCAGTTCCCAGGACAGGGGCTCCTACGAGCAGTACTTC.

This chain links TRBV28 with TRBJ2-7, with 10 positions matching TRBD1. The junction had 4 bases not matched to a gene; V was cut back by 3 bases and J by 2 bases. CDR1 and CDR2 from the germline V gene are MDHEN and SYDVKM. CDR3 length: 15 amino acids. CDR3 sequence (DNA): TGTGCCAGCAGTTTCGGACAGGGGGGGACCTACGAGCAGTACTTC. Encoded protein: CASSFGQGGTYEQYF.

The chain employs TRBV6-4 and TRBJ2-3; 12 positions match TRBD1. Unmatched junction bases numbered 4, after V lost 2 bases and J lost 4 bases. Germline CDR1 reads MRHNA; CDR2 reads SNTAGT. The CDR3 length is 16 residues. In nucleotides, the CDR3 is TGTGCCAGCAGTGACGGGGGACAGGGGGCGGCAGATACGCAGTATTTT. As protein: CASSDGGQGAADTQYF.

The chain has TRBV6-6 and TRBJ2-7; 9 bases line up with TRBD1. This CDR3 is built from 14 residues. The germline V gene encodes CDR1 MNHNY and CDR2 SVGAGI (reference sequence). The ends lost 6 bases at V and 3 bases at J; junction bases unmatched: 6. The CDR3 region has the DNA TGTGCCAGCAGCGGACAGGGGTTCTACTACGAGCAGTACTTC. This translates into CASSGQGFYYEQYF.

In regard to this clone: This specimen includes other DNA sequences encoding the same CDR3. The V and J genes are TRBV5-1 and TRBJ1-6; D is unresolved. This CDR3 comprises 14 residues. With 5 bases removed from V and 7 bases from J, the gap between germline ends came to 13 bases. Germline V gene lookup returns CDR1 SGHRS and CDR2 YFSETQ. CDR3 nucleotides: TGCGCCAGCAGTTTGAAGACACCGAATTCACCCCTCCACTTT. As protein: CASSLKTPNSPLHF.

This clone was counted a single time. The chain has TRBV15 and TRBJ2-7; 8 nucleotides line up with TRBD1. With 5 bases clipped from V and 7 bases from J, the junction kept 10 bases outside the gene matches. CDR3 length: 14 amino acids. The germline CDR1 and CDR2 sequences are LNHNV and YYDKDF (reference sequence). The CDR3 here is CATSLDRGLGEQYF. In DNA, the CDR3 is TGTGCCACCAGCTTAGACAGGGGTCTCGGGGAGCAGTACTTC.

The rearrangement joins TRBV6-4 to TRBJ2-1, with TRBD2 identical over 7 bases. Germline V gene data show CDR1 as MRHNA and CDR2 as SNTAGT. The CDR3 extends over 15 amino acids. The V and J ends lost 6 bases and 7 bases, in that order; junction bases with no gene match: 12. The CDR3 DNA follows: TGTGCCAGCAGCACCGGGACTACCGGGGGGAATGAGCAGTTCTTC. Residues: CASSTGTTGGNEQFF.

This chain connects TRBV6-4 to TRBJ2-3; 7 bases match TRBD1. This CDR3 has 14 residues. The V gene's germline CDR1 is MRHNA and CDR2 SNTAGT. The trim removed 6 bases at V and 2 bases at J, leaving 5 bases unmatched. The DNA for the CDR3 is TGTGCCAGCAGCTCGACAGGGACCACAGATACGCAGTATTTT. Its protein product is CASSSTGTTDTQYF.

This clone is a singleton in its sample. The gene calls are TRBV7-9 and TRBJ1-4, with TRBD1 matching over 8 bases. Losses at the gene ends were 4 bases for V and 8 bases for J; bases not matched to a gene: 12. The CDR3 consists of 16 residues. Germline CDR1 reads SEHNR; CDR2 reads FQNEAQ (reference sequence). The CDR3 spells CASSSSRQGFYEKLFF. The CDR3, as DNA: TGTGCCAGCAGCTCATCAAGACAGGGGTTTTACGAAAAACTGTTTTTT.

The chain carries TRBV18 and TRBJ1-2; D is unclear. This CDR3 comprises 14 residues. Between the trimmed V and J ends, which lost 2 bases and 0 bases, there was a span of 7 bases. Per the germline V gene, CDR1 is KGHSH and CDR2 is LQKENI. The CDR3 DNA reads as TGTGCCAGCTCACCAGAGGAAACTAACTATGGCTACACCTTC. This sequence encodes CASSPEETNYGYTF.

The gene calls are TRBV4-1 and TRBJ1-6; D is possibly TRBD1 (6 bases). Trimming removed 3 bases at V and 7 bases at J, with 10 bases between. The CDR3 is 14 residues long. Germline CDR1 MGHRA, CDR2 YSYEKL. CDR3 nucleotides: TGCGCCAGCAGCCAGACAGGTTTGAATTCACCCCTCCACTTT. It yields the protein CASSQTGLNSPLHF.

The chain uses TRBV21-1 and TRBJ2-1; the table's D call, TRBD2, has no DNA check behind it. TRBV21-1 is noted as a pseudogene. The CDR3 spans 18 residues. CDR3 residues: CASSKGNASSGSRDEQFF. CDR3 DNA: TGTGCCAGCAGCAAAGGGAACGCCTCGAGCGGGAGTCGGGATGAGCAGTTCTTC.

The chain joins TRBV15 to TRBJ1-3; D remains unclear. Per germline, CDR1 LNHNV and CDR2 YYDKDF (reference sequence). V lost 1 base and J 2 bases, leaving 6 bases between the germline ends. The CDR3 length is 14 residues. CDR3 amino acids: CATSRGRAGNTIYF. The CDR3 DNA sequence: TGTGCCACCAGCAGAGGACGGGCTGGAAACACCATATATTTT. Full variable domain (missing parts from reference TRBV15 and TRBJ1-3): DAMVIQNPRYQVTQFGKPVTLSCSQTLNHNVMYWYQQKSSQAPKLLFHYYDKDFNNEADTPDNFQSRRPNTSFCFLDIRSPGLGDTAMYLCATSRGRAGNTIYFGEGSWLTVV.

This clone was detected once. V is TRBV4-1 and J is TRBJ2-7; 8 nucleotides match TRBD1. The CDR3 consists of 13 residues. V trimming: 3 bases; J trimming: 6 bases; junction bases outside the gene matches: 4. Germline assignment: CDR1 MGHRA and CDR2 YSYEKL. The CDR3 here is CASSQSGGSEQYF. The CDR3, as DNA: TGCGCCAGCAGCCAGTCAGGGGGCTCCGAGCAGTACTTC.

The chain employs TRBV7-3 and TRBJ2-1; 7 bases are a match to TRBD2. The germline V gene has CDR1 SGHTA and CDR2 FQGTGA. The CDR3 runs 15 residues. The junction had 8 bases not matched to a gene; V was cut back by 4 bases and J by 5 bases. In DNA, the CDR3 is TGTGCCAGCAGCTCCCTAGCGGTAAAAAACAATGAGCAGTTCTTC. It yields the protein CASSSLAVKNNEQFF.

This clone showed up just a few times. The V call is TRBV6-4, the J call TRBJ2-1, with D perhaps matching TRBD1 (6 bases). V was shortened by 2 bases and J by 5 bases, with 7 bases between the two germline ends. The length of the CDR3 is 13 residues. Germline CDR1 MRHNA, CDR2 SNTAGT. The CDR3 DNA reads TGTGCCAGCAGTGACGGGACAAACAATGAGCAGTTCTTC. As protein: CASSDGTNNEQFF.

The V and J genes are TRBV13 and TRBJ2-1, with TRBD2 matching over 8 bases. The CDR3 length is 14 residues. The J segment lost 5 bases and the V segment lost 2 bases, leaving 2 bases of the junction unmatched. Per the germline V gene, CDR1 is PRHDT and CDR2 is FYEKMQ (reference sequence). As DNA, the CDR3 is TGTGCCAGCAGCTTAAAGACTAGCGACAATGAGCAGTTCTTC. Translation: CASSLKTSDNEQFF.

The V call is TRBV2, the J call TRBJ1-4; TRBD1 matches 7 bases. The V gene's germline CDR1 is SNHLY and CDR2 FYNNEI. The J segment lost 6 bases and the V segment lost 6 bases, leaving 10 bases of the junction unmatched. The CDR3 is 15 residues long. The CDR3: CASSTVTGMDEKLFF. Here the CDR3 DNA reads TGTGCCAGCAGCACGGTGACAGGGATGGATGAAAAACTGTTTTTT. The variable domain in full, completed from reference TRBV2 and TRBJ1-4, reads EPEVTQTPSHQVTQMGQEVILRCVPISNHLYFYWYRQILGQKVEFLVSFYNNEISEKSEIFDDQFSVERPDGSNFTLKIRSTKLEDSAMYFCASSTVTGMDEKLFFGSGTQLSVL.

CDR3 sequence: CASSLGTGGEQYF. The DNA of the CDR3 is TGTGCCAGCAGCCTCGGGACAGGGGGCGAGCAGTACTTC. The chain has TRBV7-8 and TRBJ2-7; 11 bases fit TRBD1. The J segment lost 6 bases and the V segment lost 5 bases, leaving 3 bases of the junction unmatched. The CDR3 has 13 amino acids. Germline CDR1 reads SGHVS; CDR2 reads FQNEAQ.

The CDR3 coding sequence is TGTGCCAGCAGCACCCGACAGGGCTCCTACAATGAGCAGTTCTTC. Amino acids: CASSTRQGSYNEQFF. V and J are TRBV7-9 and TRBJ2-1; 7 positions agree with TRBD1. Germline loops: CDR1 SEHNR, CDR2 FQNEAQ (reference sequence). V was pared by 5 bases and J by 0 bases, with 4 bases of the junction left unmatched. The CDR3 is made up of 15 amino acids.

This clone was counted a few times. The chain joins TRBV9 to TRBJ2-2; D remains unclear. This CDR3 has 15 amino acids. CDR1 is SGDLS, CDR2 YYNGEE, per germline. V gave up 2 bases and J gave up 3 bases, with 11 bases separating them. The CDR3 sequence is CASSVTGSYTGELFF. For the CDR3, the DNA is TGTGCCAGCAGCGTGACCGGGTCGTACACCGGGGAGCTGTTTTTT.

The chain combines TRBV19 with TRBJ1-1; unclear D gene. Trimming took 2 bases from V and 3 from J, leaving 7 bases between them. Germline loops: CDR1 LNHDA, CDR2 SQIVND (reference sequence). The length of the CDR3 is 13 residues. For the CDR3, the DNA is TGTGCCAGTAGTATACAGAGGGACACTGAAGCTTTCTTT. Translating gives CASSIQRDTEAFF. Together with reference TRBV19 and TRBJ1-1, the CDR3 gives the full variable domain: DGGITQSPKYLFRKEGQNVTLSCEQNLNHDAMYWYRQDPGQGLRLIYYSQIVNDFQKGDIAEGYSVSREKKESFPLTVTSAQKNPTAFYLCASSIQRDTEAFFGQGTRLTVV.

V and J are TRBV27 and TRBJ1-1; the match to TRBD1 covers 7 bases. J gave up 5 bases and V 1 base, and 4 bases lay outside the gene matches. CDR1 is MNHEY and CDR2 is SMNVEV in the germline V gene (reference sequence). The length of the CDR3 is 14 residues. CDR3: CASSLFGRGTEAFF. The CDR3 DNA follows: TGTGCCAGCAGTTTATTTGGCAGGGGGACTGAAGCTTTCTTT.